The 9 T cell receptor beta chains listed next were all sequenced from one sample in a study of beta chain features in type 1 diabetes (dated by TCRdb to the late 2010s). Libraries came from the immunoSEQ multiplex PCR assay. The entire isolated RNA was reverse transcribed using the High Capacity cDNA Reverse Transcription Kit, and thus expressed TCRB transcripts were sequenced. In TCRdb, the immuneACCESS table is reduced to in-frame sequences with V and J assigned. These tables do not hold every clone; where another copy was compared, an unresolved V gene accounts for under half, and the others remain unexplained. In this sample the table shows approximately 170,000 clones, 7.5% to 9.5% of which occur a single time. Around 2.5% of the sample is in the top ten clones. Source material: central memory CD4+ T cells from blood. These receptors were obtained from a woman under 30 in good health.

The chain links TRBV7-2 to TRBJ2-5, with D possibly TRBD2 on 6 matching bases. The CDR3 totals 14 residues. Deletions cut 5 bases from V and 1 base from J, with 11 bases between. Germline V CDR1 and CDR2: SGHTA, FQGNSA. The DNA for the CDR3 is TGTGCCAGCAGCCCTCCGGGGGTCCAAGAGACCCAGTACTTC. Amino acid sequence: CASSPPGVQETQYF.

This clone was observed at least ten times. The rearrangement joins TRBV29-1 to TRBJ1-2; no reliable D call. The CDR3 contains 11 residues. V gave up 6 bases and J gave up 8 bases, with 13 bases separating them. Germline V gene lookup returns CDR1 SQVTM and CDR2 ANQGSEA. The CDR3 protein is CSVTDLAGYTF. Written as DNA, the CDR3 is TGCAGCGTCACAGATCTAGCGGGCTACACCTTC.

In this sample, this clone turned up a few times. The chain is built from TRBV5-1 and TRBJ2-3; D unresolved. Germline CDR1 SGHRS, CDR2 YFSETQ. The CDR3 covers 16 residues. With 4 bases removed from V and 0 bases from J, the gap between germline ends came to 15 bases. CDR3 region: CASSPWLSASTDTQYF. CDR3 in DNA: TGCGCCAGCAGCCCCTGGCTCAGCGCTAGCACAGATACGCAGTATTTT.

The chain links TRBV7-2 to TRBJ2-1; TRBD2 might be the D (5 bases). V dropped 4 bases and J dropped 10 bases, with 11 bases sitting between them. CDR3 length: 12 amino acids. Germline CDR1 and CDR2: SGHTA and FQGNSA. Here the CDR3 DNA reads TGTGCCAGCAGCTCCCTTTCGGGGGAGCAGTTCTTC. It translates to CASSSLSGEQFF.

This clone was seen more than once but under ten times. The chain employs TRBV29-1 and TRBJ1-1; 7 nucleotides line up with TRBD1. J gave up 4 bases and V 5 bases, and 10 bases lay outside the gene matches. This CDR3 is 14 amino acids long. Germline values: CDR1 SQVTM, CDR2 ANQGSEA. CDR3 nucleotides: TGCAGCGTTAGATATGACAGGGCGGCCACTGAAGCTTTCTTT. This translates into CSVRYDRAATEAFF.

This clone occurred a few times. The chain combines TRBV18 with TRBJ1-2; 9 nucleotides line up with TRBD1. J gave up 9 bases and V 4 bases, and 6 bases lay outside the gene matches. The CDR3 length is 13 residues. The germline CDR1 and CDR2 sequences are KGHSH and LQKENI. The CDR3 DNA follows: TGTGCCAGCTCACGGGGACAGGGCGATAGCTACACCTTC. Translated: CASSRGQGDSYTF.

The V gene is TRBV30, the J gene TRBJ2-7, with a tentative D call TRBD2 (7 bases). The CDR3 is made up of 14 amino acids. V lost 0 bases and J 6 bases, leaving 15 bases between the germline ends. Germline assignment: CDR1 GTSNPN and CDR2 SVGIG (reference sequence). In nucleotides, the CDR3 is TGTGCCTGGAGTGTAGGGGGGGGTGCGGTCGAGCAGTACTTC. It translates to CAWSVGGGAVEQYF. Filled out from reference TRBV30 and TRBJ2-7, the complete variable domain reads SQTIHQWPATLVQPVGSPLSLECTVEGTSNPNLYWYRQAAGRGLQLLFYSVGIGQISSEVPQNLSASRPQDRQFILSSKKLLLSDSGFYLCAWSVGGGAVEQYFGPGTRLTVT.

J is TRBJ2-2 and V is TRBV4-2; 9 nucleotides match TRBD2. The junction had 5 bases not matched to a gene; V was cut back by 2 bases and J by 1 base. The CDR3 extends over 17 amino acids. CDR1 LGHNA and CDR2 YNFKEQ come from the germline V gene. CDR3 nucleotide sequence: TGTGCCAGCAGCCAATCAGCGGGGGGTCTGAACACCGGGGAGCTGTTTTTT. This sequence encodes CASSQSAGGLNTGELFF.

This clone has only a few counts. Here the CDR3 DNA reads TGTGCCAGTAGTATAAGAGGGCACAATCAGCCCCAGCATTTT. Translation gives CASSIRGHNQPQHF. V and J are TRBV19 and TRBJ1-5; D is undetermined. Germline V gene data show CDR1 as LNHDA and CDR2 as SQIVND (reference sequence). Trimming pared 2 bases from V and 3 bases from J, leaving 8 bases between. The CDR3 consists of 14 residues.